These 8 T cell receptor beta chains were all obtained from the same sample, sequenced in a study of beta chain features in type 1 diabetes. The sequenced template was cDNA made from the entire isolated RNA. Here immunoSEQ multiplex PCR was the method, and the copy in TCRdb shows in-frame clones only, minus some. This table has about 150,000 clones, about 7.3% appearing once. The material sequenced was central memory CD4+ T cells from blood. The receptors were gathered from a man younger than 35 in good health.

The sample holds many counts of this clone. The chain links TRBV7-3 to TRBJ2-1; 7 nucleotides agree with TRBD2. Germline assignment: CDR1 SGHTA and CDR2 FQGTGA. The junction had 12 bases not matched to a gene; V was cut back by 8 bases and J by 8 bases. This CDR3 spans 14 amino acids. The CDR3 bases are TGTGCCAGCCAACCGGCCGCGGGAGCCTATGAGCAGTTCTTC. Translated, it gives CASQPAAGAYEQFF.

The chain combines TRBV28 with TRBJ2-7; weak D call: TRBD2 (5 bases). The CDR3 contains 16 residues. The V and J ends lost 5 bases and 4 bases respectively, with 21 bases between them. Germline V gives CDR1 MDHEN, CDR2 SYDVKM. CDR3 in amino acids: CASSPPRQAGEYEQYF. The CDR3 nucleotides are TGTGCCAGCAGTCCTCCCCGGCAGGCGGGTGAATACGAGCAGTACTTC.

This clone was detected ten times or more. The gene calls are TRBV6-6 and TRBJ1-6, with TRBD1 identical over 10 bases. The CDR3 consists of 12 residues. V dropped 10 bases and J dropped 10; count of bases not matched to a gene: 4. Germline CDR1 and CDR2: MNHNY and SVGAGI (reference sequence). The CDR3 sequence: CATGTGESPLHF. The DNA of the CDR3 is TGTGCCACCGGGACAGGGGAGTCACCCCTCCACTTT.

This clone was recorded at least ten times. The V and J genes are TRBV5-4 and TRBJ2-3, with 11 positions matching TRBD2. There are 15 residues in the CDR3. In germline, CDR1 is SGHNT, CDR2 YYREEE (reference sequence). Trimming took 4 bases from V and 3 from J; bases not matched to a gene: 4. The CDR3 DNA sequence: TGTGCCAGCAGCCAGGCTAGCGGGGGGACAGATACGCAGTATTTT. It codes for CASSQASGGTDTQYF.

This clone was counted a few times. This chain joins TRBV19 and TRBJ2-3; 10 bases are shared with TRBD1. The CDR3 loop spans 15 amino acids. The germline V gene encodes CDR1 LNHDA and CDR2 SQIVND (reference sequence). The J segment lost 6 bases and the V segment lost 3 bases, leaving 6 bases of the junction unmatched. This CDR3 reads CASSIEDRGFDTQYF. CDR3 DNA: TGTGCCAGTAGTATCGAGGACAGGGGGTTTGATACGCAGTATTTT. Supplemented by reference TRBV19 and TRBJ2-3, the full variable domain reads DGGITQSPKYLFRKEGQNVTLSCEQNLNHDAMYWYRQDPGQGLRLIYYSQIVNDFQKGDIAEGYSVSREKKESFPLTVTSAQKNPTAFYLCASSIEDRGFDTQYFGPGTRLTVL.

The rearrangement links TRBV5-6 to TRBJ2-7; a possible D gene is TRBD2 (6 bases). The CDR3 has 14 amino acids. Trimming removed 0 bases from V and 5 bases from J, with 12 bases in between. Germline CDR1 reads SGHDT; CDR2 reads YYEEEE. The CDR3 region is CASSLVSGVHEQYF. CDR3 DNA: TGTGCCAGCAGCTTGGTTTCGGGAGTCCACGAGCAGTACTTC.

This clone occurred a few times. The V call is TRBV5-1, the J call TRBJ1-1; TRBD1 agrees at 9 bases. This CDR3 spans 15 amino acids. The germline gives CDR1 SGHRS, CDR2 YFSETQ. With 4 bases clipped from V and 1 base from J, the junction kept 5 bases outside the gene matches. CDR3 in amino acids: CASSAQTGGNTEAFF. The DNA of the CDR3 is TGCGCCAGCAGCGCCCAGACAGGGGGGAACACTGAAGCTTTCTTT. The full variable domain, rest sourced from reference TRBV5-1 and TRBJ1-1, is KAGVTQTPRYLIKTRGQQVTLSCSPISGHRSVSWYQQTPGQGLQFLFEYFSETQRNKGNFPGRFSGRQFSNSRSEMNVSTLELGDSALYLCASSAQTGGNTEAFFGQGTRLTVV.

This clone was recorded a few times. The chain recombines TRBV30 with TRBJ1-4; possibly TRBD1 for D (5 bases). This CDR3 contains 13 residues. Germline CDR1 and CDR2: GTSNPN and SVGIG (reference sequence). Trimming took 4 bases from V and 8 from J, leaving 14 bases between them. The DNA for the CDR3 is TGTGCCTGGAAAACCCAGGGAGGGGAAAAACTGTTTTTT. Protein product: CAWKTQGGEKLFF.